These T cell receptor beta chains were read from a single sample in a study of T-cell reconstitution after alpha-beta-depleted transplantation in children. Using its own MiXCR run on the PCR reads, TCRdb lists one record per CDR3 protein. The sample holds 750,000 to 950,000 distinct CDR3 sequences, less than 20% seen once. The specimen was PBMCs, mostly from graft donor cells, collected 360 days after TCRalphabeta/CD19-depleted stem cell transplant. The receptors shown here come from a male patient younger than 18 who had a stem cell transplant for acute lymphoblastic leukemia, so the T cells may come from the graft donor. Both conserved end residues are part of each CDR3. The D gene is left open where the match is weak. Clone size is not always given. Where it is, it says once, few, many or a class for expanded clones.

TGTGCCAGCAGCTTCTTGATGGAGGTGCAGTTCTTC,CASSFLMEVQFF,TRBV7-9,TRBJ2-1,-,few
TGTGCCAGCAGCTTAGATGGGTCGAGTTCGGGAGAGACCCAGTACTTC,CASSLDGSSSGETQYF,TRBV11-3,TRBJ2-5,-,many
TGTGCCAGCAGCCTTAGACTAGCGTGGGTCGACGAGCAGTACTTC,CASSLRLAWVDEQYF,TRBV7-9,TRBJ2-7,TRBD2,-
TGCGCCAGCAGCCGGCAGGGCGACGAGCAGTACTTC,CASSRQGDEQYF,TRBV5-1,TRBJ2-7,-,few
TGTGCCAGTAGTAATCAGGGCGGGGGCGCGGCTTTCTTT,CASSNQGGGAAFF,TRBV19,TRBJ1-1,-,-
TGTGCCAGCAGTTCCCTCGGACGGTTCTACACCTTC,CASSSLGRFYTF,TRBV12-3/TRBV12-4,TRBJ1-2,-,few
TGTGCCAGCAGCTTAAGCTTTCTAGATACGCAGTATTTT,CASSLSFLDTQYF,TRBV11-2,TRBJ2-3,-,-
TGTGCCAGCACCCACACCGACGGGACGGTACTAGCCAAAAACATTCAGTACTTC,CASTHTDGTVLAKNIQYF,TRBV12-3/TRBV12-4,TRBJ2-4,-,-
TGTGCCAGCGTTATCAGCCGACCCCTCAATGAGCAGTTCTTC,CASVISRPLNEQFF,TRBV2,TRBJ2-1,-,many
TGTGCCACCAGTGTGGGAGCTTTTGAGACCCAGTACTTC,CATSVGAFETQYF,TRBV24-1,TRBJ2-5,-,-
TGCGCCAGCAGCCAAGGACCTCTGAAGCGGGAGGGTGGCGAGCAGTACTTC,CASSQGPLKREGGEQYF,TRBV4-1,TRBJ2-7,TRBD2,-
TGCAGTGCTCCCTATACGCAGTATTTT,CSAPYTQYF,TRBV20-1,TRBJ2-3,-,-
TGTGCCAGCAGCTTAGGGTGGGAGTACACCGGGGAGCTGTTTTTT,CASSLGWEYTGELFF,TRBV11-2,TRBJ2-2,-,-
TGCGCCAGCAGCTTGTCAGGCTTGAACACTGAAGCTTTCTTT,CASSLSGLNTEAFF,TRBV7-3,TRBJ1-1,-,many
TGTGCCAGCAGTGAAAGGGGACTAGCCGGTTCCTACGAGCAGTACTTC,CASSERGLAGSYEQYF,TRBV2,TRBJ2-7,TRBD2,-
TGTGCCAGCAGTTTAGTGCAGACGAGACACTATGGCTACACCTTC,CASSLVQTRHYGYTF,TRBV12-3/TRBV12-4,TRBJ1-2,-,few
TGTGCCAGCAGTTATGACACCTCCTACGAGCAGTACTTC,CASSYDTSYEQYF,TRBV6-5,TRBJ2-7,-,-
TGTGCCAGCAGTTTCGGGGGAGCGGGGGAGCAGTACTTC,CASSFGGAGEQYF,TRBV12-3/TRBV12-4,TRBJ2-7,TRBD2,many
TGTGCCAGCTCACACACCGGGACAGGGGGCTCCTACGAGCAGTACTTC,CASSHTGTGGSYEQYF,TRBV18,TRBJ2-7,TRBD1,-
TGTGCCAGCAGTTACCACGGGACAGGACGTGCCTACAATGAGCAGTTCTTC,CASSYHGTGRAYNEQFF,TRBV6-5,TRBJ2-1,TRBD1,few
TGTGCCAGCAGTTACGGGACGGGGAACACCGGGGAGCTGTTTTTT,CASSYGTGNTGELFF,TRBV6-5,TRBJ2-2,-,few
TGTGCCAGCTCTCGGGCTAGCGGGGCCGTCAATGAGCAGTTCTTC,CASSRASGAVNEQFF,TRBV11-3,TRBJ2-1,TRBD2,few
TGTGCCAGCAGAGTCGGGGCAGGGGGATACAATGAGCAGTTCTTC,CASRVGAGGYNEQFF,TRBV7-9,TRBJ2-1,TRBD1,-
TGTGCCAGCAGTCCCCGGGGGCTAGCGGGAGGAAGCACAGATACGCAGTATTTT,CASSPRGLAGGSTDTQYF,TRBV3-1,TRBJ2-3,TRBD2,-
TGCGCCAGCAGCTTGGGGACGGAGGGCTACACCTTC,CASSLGTEGYTF,TRBV5-1,TRBJ1-2,-,-
TGTGCCAGCAGCCGCGACAGACTCAATCAGCCCCAGCATTTT,CASSRDRLNQPQHF,TRBV12-3/TRBV12-4,TRBJ1-5,-,many
TGCAGTGCTAGAGATCGGGGGGGCGGGAGCCTCCATGAGCAGTTCTTC,CSARDRGGGSLHEQFF,TRBV20-1,TRBJ2-1,TRBD2,-
TGCAGTGCGGGGACTGAAGCTTTCTTT,CSAGTEAFF,TRBV20-1,TRBJ1-1,-,many
TGCGCCAGCCGAACAGGTCCCAGGGGGTACACTGAAGCTTTCTTT,CASRTGPRGYTEAFF,TRBV5-1,TRBJ1-1,TRBD1,-
TGTGCCAGCAGGGGGCAAGATACGCAGTATTTT,CASRGQDTQYF,TRBV5-4,TRBJ2-3,-,few
TGTGCCAGCAGTTTAATGGGACTAGAGGGGGCAGATACGCAGTATTTT,CASSLMGLEGADTQYF,TRBV12-3/TRBV12-4,TRBJ2-3,TRBD2,few
TGTGCCAGCAGCAACCCCAGGGTGGCCACCGGGGAGCTGTTTTTT,CASSNPRVATGELFF,TRBV7-9,TRBJ2-2,-,-
TGTGCCAGCAGCCTCCGGGTCACCTACTGGGGGGCCGGGGAGCTGTTTTTT,CASSLRVTYWGAGELFF,TRBV4-2,TRBJ2-2,-,-
TGTGCCTGGAGTGAAAGCGGGAGGGGTTATACCGGGGAGCTGTTTTTT,CAWSESGRGYTGELFF,TRBV30,TRBJ2-2,TRBD2,-
TGTGCCAGCAGCCAACGAACCTACACCGGGGAGCTGTTTTTT,CASSQRTYTGELFF,TRBV3-1,TRBJ2-2,-,many
TGTGCCAGCGGCGCGTGGCACACCGGGGAGCTGTTTTTT,CASGAWHTGELFF,TRBV12-3/TRBV12-4,TRBJ2-2,-,many
TGCAGCGTTGAAGATCCGCGCAGGGGAGGTGGCTACACCTTC,CSVEDPRRGGGYTF,TRBV29-1,TRBJ1-2,-,many
TGTGCCACCTCAGGGACAGTCCACTACGAGCAGTACTTC,CATSGTVHYEQYF,TRBV27,TRBJ2-7,TRBD1,few